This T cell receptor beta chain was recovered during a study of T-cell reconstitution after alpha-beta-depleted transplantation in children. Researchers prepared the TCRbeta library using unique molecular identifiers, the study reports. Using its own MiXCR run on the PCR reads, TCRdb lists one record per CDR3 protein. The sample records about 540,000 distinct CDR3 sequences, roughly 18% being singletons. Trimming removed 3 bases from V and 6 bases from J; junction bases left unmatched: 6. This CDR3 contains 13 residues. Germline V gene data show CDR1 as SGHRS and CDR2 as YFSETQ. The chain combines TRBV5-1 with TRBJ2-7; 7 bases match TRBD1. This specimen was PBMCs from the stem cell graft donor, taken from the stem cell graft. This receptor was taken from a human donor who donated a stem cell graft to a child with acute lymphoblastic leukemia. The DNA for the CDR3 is TGCGCCAGCAGCTCAGGACAGGTCGTCGAGCAGTACTTC. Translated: CASSSGQVVEQYF.